This passage covers 13 T cell receptor beta chains from one sample sequenced in a study of T cells expressing NK-cell markers. TCRdb re-called the 5' RACE reads, yielding one record per CDR3 amino acid sequence without DNA. The sample shows 400,000 to 500,000 distinct CDR3 sequences, and more than 7% sits with its ten largest clones. The sample was blood T cells: a sorted CD56 or NKG2C T cell subset, CD4+ or CD8+ T cells, or bulk PBMC T cells (not recorded which). Source of these receptors: a woman aged 18 to 75 in good health.

The rearrangement joins TRBV18 to TRBJ2-3; there is no DNA to check the TCRdb D call of TRBD1. CDR3 length: 16 amino acids. CDR1 is KGHSH, CDR2 LQKENI, per germline. CDR3 region: CASSPPTGARTDTQYF.

The chain recombines TRBV11-1 with TRBJ2-1; there is no DNA to check the TCRdb D call of TRBD2. The CDR3 runs to 15 residues. Looked up from germline, CDR1 is SGHAT and CDR2 is FQDESV (reference sequence). This chain's CDR3 is CASSQGPGAYNEQFF.

The rearrangement links TRBV5-1 to TRBJ1-1; the TCRdb call, TRBD1, lacks DNA for checking. CDR1 is SGHRS, CDR2 YFSETQ, per germline. This CDR3 region has 14 residues. The CDR3: CASSFRGLNTEAFF.

The CDR3 spells CASNQFRGQGFNEQYF. The genes are TRBV7-2 and TRBJ2-7; TCRdb reports TRBD1, a call that lacks DNA to check it against. Germline CDR1 and CDR2: SGHTA and FQGNSA. This CDR3 has 16 residues.

The chain carries TRBV20-1 and TRBJ1-3; the D call from TCRdb, TRBD1, cannot be confirmed without DNA. From germline, CDR1 is DFQATT and CDR2 SNEGSKA (reference sequence). The CDR3 has 17 amino acids. CDR3 region: CSARPDRAAISGNTIYF.

J is TRBJ1-1 and V is TRBV18. Germline V gene sequence: CDR1 KGHSH, CDR2 LQKENI. There are 15 residues in the CDR3. This chain's CDR3 is CASSPSVPDYTEAFF.

This sequence joins TRBV20-1 and TRBJ1-2. The CDR3 totals 15 residues. Germline V gene data show CDR1 as DFQATT and CDR2 as SNEGSKA (reference sequence). CDR3: CSARGGRVTNYGYTF.

This sequence joins TRBV18 and TRBJ2-7; TCRdb's assignment of TRBD1 cannot be checked, as there is no DNA. Per germline, CDR1 KGHSH and CDR2 LQKENI. This CDR3 comprises 15 residues. CDR3 amino acids: CASSPTPGTPYEQYF.

This sequence joins TRBV15 and TRBJ2-1; absent DNA, TCRdb's TRBD1 call cannot be checked. The germline gives CDR1 LNHNV, CDR2 YYDKDF (reference sequence). CDR3 length: 15 amino acids. CDR3 region: CATSTTGTVRIGQFF.

The chain joins TRBV5-5 to TRBJ1-2; TCRdb gives TRBD1 as the D gene, but with no DNA this cannot be confirmed. CDR3 length: 13 residues. The germline V gene encodes CDR1 SGHKS and CDR2 YYEKEE (reference sequence). The CDR3 here is CASSHPGNYGYTF. Looking up the rest from reference TRBV5-5 and TRBJ1-2 gives the full variable domain: DAGVTQSPTHLIKTRGQQVTLRCSPISGHKSVSWYQQVLGQGPQFIFQYYEKEERGRGNFPDRFSARQFPNYSSELNVNALLLGDSALYLCASSHPGNYGYTFGSGTRLTVV.

The gene calls are TRBV5-5 and TRBJ1-5. Germline V gene data show CDR1 as SGHKS and CDR2 as YYEKEE (reference sequence). CDR3 length equals 14 residues. CDR3 region: CASSLVGWGQPQHF.

This chain joins TRBV12-3 or TRBV12-4 and TRBJ2-5; TCRdb gives TRBD1 as the D gene, but with no DNA this cannot be confirmed. This CDR3 is built from 15 residues. CDR3 protein: CASSSADRVLGTQYF.

The chain uses TRBV7-9 and TRBJ2-3; no DNA is available, so the TRBD1 call from TCRdb remains unchecked. The CDR3 sequence is 16 residues long. Germline V gene data show CDR1 as SEHNR and CDR2 as FQNEAQ (reference sequence). The CDR3 sequence: CASSPRGQGGTDTQYF.